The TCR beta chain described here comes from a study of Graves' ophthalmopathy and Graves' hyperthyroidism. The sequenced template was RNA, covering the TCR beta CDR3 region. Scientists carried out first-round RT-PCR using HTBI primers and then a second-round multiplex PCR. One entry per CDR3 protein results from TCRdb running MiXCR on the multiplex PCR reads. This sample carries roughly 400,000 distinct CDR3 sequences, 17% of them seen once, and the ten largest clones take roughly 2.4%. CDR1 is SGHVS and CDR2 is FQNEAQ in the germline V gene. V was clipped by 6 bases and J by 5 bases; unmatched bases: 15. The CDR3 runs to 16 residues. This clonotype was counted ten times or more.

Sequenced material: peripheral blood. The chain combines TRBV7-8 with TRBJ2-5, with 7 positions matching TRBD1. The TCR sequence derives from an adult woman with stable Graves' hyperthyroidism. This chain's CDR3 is CASRGTDREILETQYF. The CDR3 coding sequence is TGTGCCAGCAGGGGAACCGACAGGGAGATTTTGGAGACCCAGTACTTC.